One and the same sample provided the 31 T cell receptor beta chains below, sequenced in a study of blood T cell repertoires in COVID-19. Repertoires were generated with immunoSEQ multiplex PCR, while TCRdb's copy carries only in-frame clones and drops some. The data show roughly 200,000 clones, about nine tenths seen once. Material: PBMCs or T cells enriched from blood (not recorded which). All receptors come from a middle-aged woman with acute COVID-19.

The CDR3 nucleotides read TGTGCCAGCAGCCTCCGGGACAGGGGGCGCGTTCTTGCTAATGAAAAACTGTTTTTT. Its protein product is CASSLRDRGRVLANEKLFF. This rearrangement joins TRBV7-6 to TRBJ1-4, with 12 positions matching TRBD1. The CDR3 totals 19 residues. V was pared by 5 bases and J by 3 bases, with 13 bases of the junction left unmatched. The V gene's germline CDR1 is SGHVS and CDR2 FNYEAQ.

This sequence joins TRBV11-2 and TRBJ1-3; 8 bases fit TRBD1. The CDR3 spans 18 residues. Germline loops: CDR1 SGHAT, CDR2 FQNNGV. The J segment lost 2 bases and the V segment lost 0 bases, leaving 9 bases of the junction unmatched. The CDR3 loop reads CASSLDLRRGRAGNTIYF. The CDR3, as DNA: TGTGCCAGCAGCTTAGATCTTCGCAGGGGGCGAGCTGGAAACACCATATATTTT.

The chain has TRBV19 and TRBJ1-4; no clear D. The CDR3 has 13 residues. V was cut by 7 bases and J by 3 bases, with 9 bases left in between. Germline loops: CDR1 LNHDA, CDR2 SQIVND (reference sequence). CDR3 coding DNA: TGTGCCAGTATCCGGAGCCCTAATGAAAAACTGTTTTTT. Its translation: CASIRSPNEKLFF. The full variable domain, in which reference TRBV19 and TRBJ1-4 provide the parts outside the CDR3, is DGGITQSPKYLFRKEGQNVTLSCEQNLNHDAMYWYRQDPGQGLRLIYYSQIVNDFQKGDIAEGYSVSREKKESFPLTVTSAQKNPTAFYLCASIRSPNEKLFFGSGTQLSVL.

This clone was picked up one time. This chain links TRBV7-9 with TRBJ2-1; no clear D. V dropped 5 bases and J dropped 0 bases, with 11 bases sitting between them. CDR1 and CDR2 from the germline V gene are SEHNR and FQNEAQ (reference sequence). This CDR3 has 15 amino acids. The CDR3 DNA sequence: TGTGCCAGCAGCCAGGAAAGTTTCTCCTACAATGAGCAGTTCTTC. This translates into CASSQESFSYNEQFF. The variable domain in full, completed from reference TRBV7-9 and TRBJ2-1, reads DTGVSQNPRHKITKRGQNVTFRCDPISEHNRLYWYRQTLGQGPEFLTYFQNEAQLEKSRLLSDRFSAERPKGSFSTLEIQRTEQGDSAMYLCASSQESFSYNEQFFGPGTRLTVL.

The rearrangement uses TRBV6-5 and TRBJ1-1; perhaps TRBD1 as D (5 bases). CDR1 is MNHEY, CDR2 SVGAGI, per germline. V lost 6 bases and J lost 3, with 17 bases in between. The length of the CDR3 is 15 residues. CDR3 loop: CASRRDLWGDTEAFF. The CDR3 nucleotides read TGTGCCAGCAGGCGGGACCTATGGGGGGACACTGAAGCTTTCTTT.

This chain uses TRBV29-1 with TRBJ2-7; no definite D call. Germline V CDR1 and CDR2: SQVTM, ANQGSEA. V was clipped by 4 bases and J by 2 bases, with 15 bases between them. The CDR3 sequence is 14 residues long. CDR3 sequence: CSVVDAVVPYEQYF. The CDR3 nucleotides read TGCAGCGTTGTCGACGCGGTTGTCCCCTACGAGCAGTACTTC.

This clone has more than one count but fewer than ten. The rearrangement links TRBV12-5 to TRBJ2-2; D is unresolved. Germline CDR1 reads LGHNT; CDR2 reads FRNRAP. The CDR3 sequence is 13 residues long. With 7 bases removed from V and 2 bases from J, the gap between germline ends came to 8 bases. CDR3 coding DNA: TGTGCTAGTGCCCCGACAAACACCGGGGAGCTGTTTTTT. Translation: CASAPTNTGELFF.

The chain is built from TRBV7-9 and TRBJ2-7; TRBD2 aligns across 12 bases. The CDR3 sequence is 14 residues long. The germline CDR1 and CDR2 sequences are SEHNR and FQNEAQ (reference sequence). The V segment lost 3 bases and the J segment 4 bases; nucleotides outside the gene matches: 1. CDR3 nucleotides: TGTGCCAGCAGCTTCGGGACTAGCGGGTACGAGCAGTACTTC. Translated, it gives CASSFGTSGYEQYF.

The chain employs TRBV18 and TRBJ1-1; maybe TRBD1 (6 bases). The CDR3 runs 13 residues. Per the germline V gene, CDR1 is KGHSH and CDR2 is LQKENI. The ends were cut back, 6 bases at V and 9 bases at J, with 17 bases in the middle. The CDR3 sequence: CASSSYRAQQAFF. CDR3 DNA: TGTGCCAGCTCTAGCTACAGGGCTCAACAAGCTTTCTTT.

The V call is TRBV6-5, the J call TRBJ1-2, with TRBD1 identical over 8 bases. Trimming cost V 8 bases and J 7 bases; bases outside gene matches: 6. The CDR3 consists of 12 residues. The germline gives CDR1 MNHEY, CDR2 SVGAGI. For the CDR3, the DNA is TGTGCCAGCGCCAGGACAGGGTCTGGCTACACCTTC. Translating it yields CASARTGSGYTF.

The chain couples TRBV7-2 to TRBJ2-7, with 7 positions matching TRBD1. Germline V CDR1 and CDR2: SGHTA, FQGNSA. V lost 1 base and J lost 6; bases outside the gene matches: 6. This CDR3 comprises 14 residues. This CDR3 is CASSLGGTVTEQYF. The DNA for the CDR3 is TGTGCCAGCAGCTTAGGAGGGACAGTCACCGAGCAGTACTTC.

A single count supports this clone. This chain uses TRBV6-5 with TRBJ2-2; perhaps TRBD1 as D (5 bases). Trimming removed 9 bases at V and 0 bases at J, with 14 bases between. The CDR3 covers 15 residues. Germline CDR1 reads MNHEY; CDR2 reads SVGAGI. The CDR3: CASTFDRSNTGELFF. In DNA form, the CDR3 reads TGTGCCAGTACCTTCGACAGATCGAACACCGGGGAGCTGTTTTTT.

The CDR3 sequence: CASSSRGRRTEAFF. The CDR3 DNA sequence: TGCGCCAGCAGTTCTAGGGGCCGAAGAACTGAAGCTTTCTTT. The chain has TRBV4-1 and TRBJ1-1, with a tentative D call TRBD1 (5 bases). This CDR3 has 14 amino acids. Germline CDR1 is MGHRA and CDR2 is YSYEKL. The V and J ends lost 6 bases and 5 bases respectively, with 16 bases between them.

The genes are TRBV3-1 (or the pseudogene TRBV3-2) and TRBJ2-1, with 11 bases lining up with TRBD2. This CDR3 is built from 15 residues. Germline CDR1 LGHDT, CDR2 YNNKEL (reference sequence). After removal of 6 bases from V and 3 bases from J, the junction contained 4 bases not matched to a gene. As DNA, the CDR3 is TGTGCCAGCAGACCCACTAGCGGGGGCTACAATGAGCAGTTCTTC. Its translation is CASRPTSGGYNEQFF.

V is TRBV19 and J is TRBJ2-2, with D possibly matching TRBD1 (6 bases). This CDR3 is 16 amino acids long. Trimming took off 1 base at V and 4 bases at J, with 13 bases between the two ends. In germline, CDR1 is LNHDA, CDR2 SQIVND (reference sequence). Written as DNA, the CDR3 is TGTGCCAGTAGTATAGGCACAGGGATCAGCACCGGGGAGCTGTTTTTT. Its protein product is CASSIGTGISTGELFF.

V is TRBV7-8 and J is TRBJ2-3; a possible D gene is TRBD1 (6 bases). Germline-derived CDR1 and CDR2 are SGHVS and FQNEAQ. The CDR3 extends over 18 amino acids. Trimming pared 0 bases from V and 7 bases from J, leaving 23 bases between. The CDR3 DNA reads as TGTGCCAGCAGCTTAGCGAGGCAGGGGCATGGGTACGAGAATACGCAGTATTTT. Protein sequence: CASSLARQGHGYENTQYF.

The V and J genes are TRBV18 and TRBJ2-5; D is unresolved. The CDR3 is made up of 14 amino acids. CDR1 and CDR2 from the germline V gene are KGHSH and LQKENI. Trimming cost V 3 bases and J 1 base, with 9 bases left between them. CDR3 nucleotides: TGTGCCAGCTCACCTCCAATAGCCCAAGAGACCCAGTACTTC. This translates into CASSPPIAQETQYF.

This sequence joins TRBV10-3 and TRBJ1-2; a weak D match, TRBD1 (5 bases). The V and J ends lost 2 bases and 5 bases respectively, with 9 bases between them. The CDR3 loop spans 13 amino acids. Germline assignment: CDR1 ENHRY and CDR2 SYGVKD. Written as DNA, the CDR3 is TGTGCCATCAGTGAGACGGACATTTATGGCTACACCTTC. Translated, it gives CAISETDIYGYTF.

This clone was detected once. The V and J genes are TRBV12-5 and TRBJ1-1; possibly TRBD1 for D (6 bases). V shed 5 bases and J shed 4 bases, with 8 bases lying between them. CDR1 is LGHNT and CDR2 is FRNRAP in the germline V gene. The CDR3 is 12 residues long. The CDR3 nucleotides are TGTGCTAGTGGTAAAGGGGGCACTGAAGCTTTCTTT. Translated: CASGKGGTEAFF.

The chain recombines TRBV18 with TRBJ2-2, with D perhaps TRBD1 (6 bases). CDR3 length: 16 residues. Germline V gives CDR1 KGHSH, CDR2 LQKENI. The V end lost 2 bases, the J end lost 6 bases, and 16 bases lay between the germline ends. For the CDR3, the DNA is TGTGCCAGCTCACCATTGGCAGGGGAGTTAGCCGGGGAGCTGTTTTTT. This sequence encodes CASSPLAGELAGELFF.

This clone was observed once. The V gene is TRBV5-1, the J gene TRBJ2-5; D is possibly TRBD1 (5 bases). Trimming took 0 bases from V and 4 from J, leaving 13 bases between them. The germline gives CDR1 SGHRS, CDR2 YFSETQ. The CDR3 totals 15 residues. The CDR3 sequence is CASSLGTMLGETQYF. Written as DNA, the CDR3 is TGCGCCAGCAGCTTGGGGACAATGTTAGGAGAGACCCAGTACTTC. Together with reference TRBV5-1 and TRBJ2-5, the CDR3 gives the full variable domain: KAGVTQTPRYLIKTRGQQVTLSCSPISGHRSVSWYQQTPGQGLQFLFEYFSETQRNKGNFPGRFSGRQFSNSRSEMNVSTLELGDSALYLCASSLGTMLGETQYFGPGTRLLVL.

DNA for the CDR3: TGTGCCAGCAGTGGCTGGGACAGCTACGAGCAGTACGTC. It yields the protein CASSGWDSYEQYV. The genes are TRBV2 and TRBJ2-7, with 7 bases that match TRBD1. The V gene end was trimmed by 4 bases and the J gene end by 3 bases; junction bases not matched to a gene: 3. The germline CDR1 and CDR2 sequences are SNHLY and FYNNEI. The CDR3 totals 13 residues.

CDR3 nucleotides: TGTGCCAGCAGCGTAGTTGCAGCGAACACCGGGGAGCTGTTTTTT. Its protein product is CASSVVAANTGELFF. The chain has TRBV9 and TRBJ2-2; D is uncertain. V was trimmed by 0 bases and J by 0 bases, leaving 6 bases between them. The CDR3 consists of 15 residues. CDR1 is SGDLS, CDR2 YYNGEE, per germline.

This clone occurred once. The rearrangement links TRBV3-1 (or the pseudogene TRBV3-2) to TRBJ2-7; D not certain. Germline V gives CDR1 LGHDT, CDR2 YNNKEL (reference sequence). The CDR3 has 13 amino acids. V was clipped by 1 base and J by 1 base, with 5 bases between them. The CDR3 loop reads CASSQAGSYEQYV. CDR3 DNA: TGTGCCAGCAGCCAAGCAGGTTCCTACGAGCAGTACGTC.

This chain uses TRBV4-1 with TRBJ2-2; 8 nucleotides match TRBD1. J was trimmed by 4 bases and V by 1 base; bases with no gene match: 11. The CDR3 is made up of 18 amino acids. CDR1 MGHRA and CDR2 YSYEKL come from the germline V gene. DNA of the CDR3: TGCGCCAGCAGCCAAGGCGGACAGGGCCGATCTGGCACCGGGGAGCTGTTTTTT. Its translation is CASSQGGQGRSGTGELFF.

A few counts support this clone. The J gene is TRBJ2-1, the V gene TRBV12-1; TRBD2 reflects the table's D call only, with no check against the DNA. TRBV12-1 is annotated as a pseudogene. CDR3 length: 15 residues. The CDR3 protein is CASSCRGVPYNEQFF. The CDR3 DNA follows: TGTGCCAGCAGCTGTCGGGGGGTCCCCTACAATGAGCAGTTCTTC.

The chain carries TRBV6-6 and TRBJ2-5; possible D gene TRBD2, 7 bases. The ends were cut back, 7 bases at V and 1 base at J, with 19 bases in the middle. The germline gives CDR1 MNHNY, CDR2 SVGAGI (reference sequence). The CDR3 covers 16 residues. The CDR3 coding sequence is TGTGCCAGCAAAAAAGCTCGGGGGGCTCCCCAAGAGACCCAGTACTTC. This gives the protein CASKKARGAPQETQYF.

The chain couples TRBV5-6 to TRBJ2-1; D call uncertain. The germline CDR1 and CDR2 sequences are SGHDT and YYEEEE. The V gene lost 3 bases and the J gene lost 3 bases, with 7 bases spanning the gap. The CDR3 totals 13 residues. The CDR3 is CASSSGFYNEQFF. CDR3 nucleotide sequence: TGTGCCAGCAGCTCAGGTTTCTACAATGAGCAGTTCTTC.

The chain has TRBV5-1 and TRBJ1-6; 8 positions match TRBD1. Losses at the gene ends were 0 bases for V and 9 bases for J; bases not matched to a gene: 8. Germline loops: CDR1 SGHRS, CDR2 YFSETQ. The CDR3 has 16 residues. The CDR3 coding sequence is TGCGCCAGCAGCTTGGAACAGGGGGAAGTAGGTTCACCCCTCCACTTT. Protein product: CASSLEQGEVGSPLHF.

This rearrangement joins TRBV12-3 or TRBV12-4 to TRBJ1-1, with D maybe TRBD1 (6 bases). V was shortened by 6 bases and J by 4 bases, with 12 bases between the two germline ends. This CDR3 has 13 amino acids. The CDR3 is CASSSEGGTEAFF. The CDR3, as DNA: TGTGCCAGCAGCTCCGAAGGGGGCACTGAAGCTTTCTTT.

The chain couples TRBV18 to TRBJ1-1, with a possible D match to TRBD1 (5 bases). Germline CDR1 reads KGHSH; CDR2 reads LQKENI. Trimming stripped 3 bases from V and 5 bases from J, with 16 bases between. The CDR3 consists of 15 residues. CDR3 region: CASSPPTEGLTEAFF. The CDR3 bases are TGTGCCAGCTCACCGCCTACGGAGGGGTTGACTGAAGCTTTCTTT.